A single sample is the source of the 7 T cell receptor beta chains below, sequenced in a study of beta chain features in type 1 diabetes. Overall study findings and caveats: Among all four CD4+ subsets, Type 1 diabetes patients had TCRB CDR3s that were moderately but significantly shorter.

Sequencing targeted expressed TCRB transcripts, as all isolated RNA had been reverse transcribed. Libraries were prepared by immunoSEQ multiplex PCR; TCRdb keeps only in-frame clonotypes and omits some of them. Among about 240,000 clones listed, roughly 13% were seen once. No cognate antigen is known for these TCRs. The specimen was naive CD4+ T cells from blood. The receptors were gathered from a man aged 25-45 years with type 1 diabetes.

The rearrangement joins TRBV2 to TRBJ2-7, with a weak D call TRBD1 (5 bases). CDR1 SNHLY and CDR2 FYNNEI come from the germline V gene. V was clipped by 3 bases and J by 5 bases, with 8 bases between them. The CDR3 totals 12 residues. The DNA for the CDR3 is TGTGCCAGCAGTGAGCAGGGCCACGAGCAGTACTTC. It codes for CASSEQGHEQYF.

V usage is TRBV2 and J usage is TRBJ2-7; tentative D call: TRBD2 (5 bases). There are 14 residues in the CDR3. The V and J ends lost 4 bases and 4 bases respectively, with 14 bases between them. Germline CDR1 reads SNHLY; CDR2 reads FYNNEI. The CDR3: CASSARTRSYEQYF. Here the CDR3 DNA reads TGTGCCAGCAGTGCTCGGACTCGGAGTTACGAGCAGTACTTC.

The sample holds a few counts of this clone. This chain connects TRBV7-2 to TRBJ1-3, with 11 bases aligning to TRBD1. Per the germline V gene, CDR1 is SGHTA and CDR2 is FQGNSA. With 4 bases clipped from V and 11 bases from J, the junction kept 7 bases outside the gene matches. The CDR3 runs to 14 residues. CDR3 in DNA: TGTGCCAGCAGCTCGCTGGGACAGGGGGGGGCCATATATTTT. This gives the protein CASSSLGQGGAIYF.

The gene calls are TRBV30 and TRBJ1-4; D uncertain. This CDR3 is 17 amino acids long. Germline V gene sequence: CDR1 GTSNPN, CDR2 SVGIG (reference sequence). V was shortened by 0 bases and J by 2 bases, with 16 bases between the two germline ends. The CDR3 DNA is TGTGCCTGGAGTGTAGACTACGAATTAGGGACTAATGAAAAACTGTTTTTT. This translates into CAWSVDYELGTNEKLFF.

This clone occurred a few times. This chain connects TRBV29-1 to TRBJ2-7; 9 nucleotides align to TRBD2. After removal of 7 bases from V and 3 bases from J, the junction contained 13 bases not matched to a gene. The CDR3 covers 15 residues. Germline V gene sequence: CDR1 SQVTM, CDR2 ANQGSEA. The DNA for the CDR3 is TGCAGCGCCATAGAAGGGACTAGCCGTTACTACGAGCAGTACTTC. This gives the protein CSAIEGTSRYYEQYF.

The sample holds a few counts of this clone. V gene TRBV19 combines with J gene TRBJ1-2; TRBD1 aligns across 8 bases. The V segment lost 6 bases and the J segment 2 bases; nucleotides outside the gene matches: 5. Germline V gene sequence: CDR1 LNHDA, CDR2 SQIVND (reference sequence). CDR3 length: 14 residues. CDR3 protein: CASSPGQGNYGYTF. The CDR3 DNA sequence: TGTGCCAGTAGCCCCGGACAGGGCAACTATGGCTACACCTTC.

The chain carries TRBV13 and TRBJ1-1; D is ambiguous. This CDR3 has 14 amino acids. The V gene lost 2 bases and the J gene lost 3 bases, with 10 bases spanning the gap. Germline CDR1 reads PRHDT; CDR2 reads FYEKMQ (reference sequence). This CDR3 reads CASSLFLRDTEAFF. The CDR3 nucleotides read TGTGCCAGCAGCTTATTTTTGAGGGACACTGAAGCTTTCTTT.